This T cell receptor (beta chain) was recovered during a study of neurological immune-mediated disorders. Study observations and caveats: On phylogenetic grouping, the repertoires of 18 of 34 multiple sclerosis patients fell within one related-CDR3 cluster, constituting a possible signature.

The authors produced cDNA by 5'RACE using 10-nucleotide random UMIs. TCRdb itself ran the 5' RACE reads through MiXCR, one entry per CDR3 protein. The table has over 75,000 distinct CDR3 sequences, more than 5% seen once. Ten or more counts support this clonotype. Its cognate antigen is unknown. Germline V gives CDR1 SEHNR, CDR2 FQNEAQ (reference sequence). V shed 8 bases and J shed 5 bases, with 17 bases lying between them. The CDR3 runs to 14 residues. Time point here: longitudinal time-point 2. This rearrangement joins TRBV7-9 to TRBJ2-3; the D call may be TRBD1 or TRBD2 (7 bases each). This TCR was sampled from a woman aged 60-75 years with multiple sclerosis. The sequenced sample consisted of PBMCs. The DNA for the CDR3 is TGTGCCAGCGACCAGGGGGGGGCAGGAGATACGCAGTATTTT. Translated, it gives CASDQGGAGDTQYF.